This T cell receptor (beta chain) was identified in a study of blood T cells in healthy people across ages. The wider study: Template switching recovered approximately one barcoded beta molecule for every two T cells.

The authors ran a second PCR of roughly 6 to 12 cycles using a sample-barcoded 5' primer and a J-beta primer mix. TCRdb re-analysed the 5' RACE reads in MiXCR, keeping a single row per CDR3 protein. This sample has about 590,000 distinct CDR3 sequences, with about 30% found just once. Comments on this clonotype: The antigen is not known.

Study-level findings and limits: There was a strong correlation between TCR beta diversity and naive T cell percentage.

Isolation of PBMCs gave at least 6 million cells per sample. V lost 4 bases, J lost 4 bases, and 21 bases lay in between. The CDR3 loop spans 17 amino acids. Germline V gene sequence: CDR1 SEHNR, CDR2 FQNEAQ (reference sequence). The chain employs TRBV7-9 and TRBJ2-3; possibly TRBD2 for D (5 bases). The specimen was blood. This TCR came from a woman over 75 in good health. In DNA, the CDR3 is TGTGCCAGCAGCTACCTCCCACTAGGTGTTGACTCAGATACGCAGTATTTT. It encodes CASSYLPLGVDSDTQYF.